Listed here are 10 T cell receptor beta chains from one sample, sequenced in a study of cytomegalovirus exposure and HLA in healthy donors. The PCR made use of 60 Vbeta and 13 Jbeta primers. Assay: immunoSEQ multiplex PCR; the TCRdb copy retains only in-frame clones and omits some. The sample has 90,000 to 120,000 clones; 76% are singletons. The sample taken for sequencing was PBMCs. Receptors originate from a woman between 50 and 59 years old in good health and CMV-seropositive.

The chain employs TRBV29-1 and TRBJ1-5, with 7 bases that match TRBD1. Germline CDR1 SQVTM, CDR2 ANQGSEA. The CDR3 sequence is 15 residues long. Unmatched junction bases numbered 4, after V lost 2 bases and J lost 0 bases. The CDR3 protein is CSVERDSYSNQPQHF. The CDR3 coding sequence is TGCAGCGTTGAAAGGGACAGTTATAGCAATCAGCCCCAGCATTTT. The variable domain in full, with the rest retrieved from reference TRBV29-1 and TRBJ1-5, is SAVISQKPSRDICQRGTSLTIQCQVDSQVTMMFWYRQQPGQSLTLIATANQGSEATYESGFVIDKFPISRPNLTFSTLTVSNMSPEDSSIYLCSVERDSYSNQPQHFGDGTRLSIL.

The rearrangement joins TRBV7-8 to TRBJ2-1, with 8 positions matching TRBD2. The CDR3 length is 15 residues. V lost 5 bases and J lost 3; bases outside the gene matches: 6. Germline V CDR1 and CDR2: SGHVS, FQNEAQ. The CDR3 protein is CASSPSGRVYNEQFF. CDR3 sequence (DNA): TGTGCCAGCAGCCCCAGCGGGAGAGTCTACAATGAGCAGTTCTTC.

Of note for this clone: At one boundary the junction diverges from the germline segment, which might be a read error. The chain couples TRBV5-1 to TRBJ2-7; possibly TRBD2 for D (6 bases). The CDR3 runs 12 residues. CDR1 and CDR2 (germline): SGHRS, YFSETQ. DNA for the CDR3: TGCGCCAGCAGCTCGATGGCGGGACTTAGCTCCTTC. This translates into CASSSMAGLSSF.

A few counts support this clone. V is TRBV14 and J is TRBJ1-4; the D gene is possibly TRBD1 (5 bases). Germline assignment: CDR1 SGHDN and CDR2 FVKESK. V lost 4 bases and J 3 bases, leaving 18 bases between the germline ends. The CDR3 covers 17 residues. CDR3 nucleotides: TGTGCCAGCAGCCCTCGCGGGACCGGGCGGGCTAATGAAAAACTGTTTTTT. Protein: CASSPRGTGRANEKLFF.

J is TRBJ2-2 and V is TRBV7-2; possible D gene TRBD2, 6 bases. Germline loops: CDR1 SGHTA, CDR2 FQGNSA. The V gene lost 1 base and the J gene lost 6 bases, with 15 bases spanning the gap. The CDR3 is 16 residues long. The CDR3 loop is CASSLELGGRSGELFF. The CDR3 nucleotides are TGTGCCAGCAGCTTAGAACTCGGGGGACGGTCCGGGGAGCTGTTTTTT.

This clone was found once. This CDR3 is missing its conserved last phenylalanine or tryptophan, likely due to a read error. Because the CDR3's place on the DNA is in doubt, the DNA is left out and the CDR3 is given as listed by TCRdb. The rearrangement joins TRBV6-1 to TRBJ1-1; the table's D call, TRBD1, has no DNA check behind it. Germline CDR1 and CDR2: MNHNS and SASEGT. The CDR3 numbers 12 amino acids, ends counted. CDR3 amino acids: CASNLGQGTEIG.

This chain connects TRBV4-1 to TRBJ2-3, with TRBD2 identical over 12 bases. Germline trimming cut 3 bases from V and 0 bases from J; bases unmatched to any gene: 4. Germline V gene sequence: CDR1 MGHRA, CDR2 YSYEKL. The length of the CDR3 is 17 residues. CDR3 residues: CASSQEGTSGSTDTQYF. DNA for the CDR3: TGCGCCAGCAGCCAGGAAGGGACTAGCGGGAGCACAGATACGCAGTATTTT.

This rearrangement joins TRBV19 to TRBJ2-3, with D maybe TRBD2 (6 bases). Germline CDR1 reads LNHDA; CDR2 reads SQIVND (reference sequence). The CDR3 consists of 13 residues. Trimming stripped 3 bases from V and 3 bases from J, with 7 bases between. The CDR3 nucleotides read TGTGCCAGTAGTATGGGGGGAACAGATACGCAGTATTTT. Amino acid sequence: CASSMGGTDTQYF.

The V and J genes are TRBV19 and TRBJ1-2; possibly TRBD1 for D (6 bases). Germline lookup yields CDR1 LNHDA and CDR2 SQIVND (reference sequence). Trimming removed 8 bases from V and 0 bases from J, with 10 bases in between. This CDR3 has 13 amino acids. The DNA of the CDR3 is TGTGCCAGTGAACAGGGCGCTAACTATGGCTACACCTTC. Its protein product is CASEQGANYGYTF.

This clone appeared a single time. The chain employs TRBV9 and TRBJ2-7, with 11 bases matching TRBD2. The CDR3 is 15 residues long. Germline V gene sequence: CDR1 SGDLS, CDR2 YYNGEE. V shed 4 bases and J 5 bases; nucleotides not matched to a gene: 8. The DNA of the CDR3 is TGTGCCAGCAGCCCCTCACTAGCGGGAGTCGACGAGCAGTACTTC. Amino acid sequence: CASSPSLAGVDEQYF.